Sequencing of this T cell receptor (beta chain) was carried out in a study of Graves' ophthalmopathy and Graves' hyperthyroidism. Whole-study context: Peripheral blood was gathered at first diagnosis, ahead of any treatment whatsoever. Findings and limits, study-wide: Most clonotypes expanded in thyroid above 0.001 frequency were present in blood too.

In regard to this clonotype: Antigen unknown.

Scientists amplified the TCR beta CDR3 regions from RNA transcripts. Second-round multiplex PCR came after first-round RT-PCR with HTBI primers. One entry per CDR3 protein, called by TCRdb with MiXCR from the multiplex PCR reads. The data contain over 450,000 distinct CDR3 sequences, approximately 15% of them singletons. The V end lost 6 bases, the J end lost 5 bases, and 16 bases lay between the germline ends. Per the germline V gene, CDR1 is DFQATT and CDR2 is SNEGSKA (reference sequence). The CDR3 is made up of 13 amino acids. Reliance was placed on clinical symptoms, serum thyroxine, TRAb, thyroid ultrasound and orbital computed tomography for diagnosis.

The chain carries TRBV20-1 and TRBJ2-5; D gene unclear. The sequence came from a woman aged 30 to 39 with Graves' ophthalmopathy. The source material was blood. Here the CDR3 reads CSATRPFRETQYF. For the CDR3, the DNA is TGCAGTGCAACAAGGCCCTTTCGGGAGACCCAGTACTTC.